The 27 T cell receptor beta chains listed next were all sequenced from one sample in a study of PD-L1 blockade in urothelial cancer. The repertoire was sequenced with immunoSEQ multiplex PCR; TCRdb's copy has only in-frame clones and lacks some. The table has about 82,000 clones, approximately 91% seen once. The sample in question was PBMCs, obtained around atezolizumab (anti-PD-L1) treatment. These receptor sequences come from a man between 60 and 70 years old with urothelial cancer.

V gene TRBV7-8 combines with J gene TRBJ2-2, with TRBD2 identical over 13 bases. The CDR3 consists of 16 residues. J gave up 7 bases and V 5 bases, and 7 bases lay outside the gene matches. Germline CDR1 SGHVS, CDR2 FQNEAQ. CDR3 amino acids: CASSTTSGGAHGELFF. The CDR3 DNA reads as TGTGCCAGCAGCACAACTAGCGGGGGGGCCCACGGGGAGCTGTTTTTT.

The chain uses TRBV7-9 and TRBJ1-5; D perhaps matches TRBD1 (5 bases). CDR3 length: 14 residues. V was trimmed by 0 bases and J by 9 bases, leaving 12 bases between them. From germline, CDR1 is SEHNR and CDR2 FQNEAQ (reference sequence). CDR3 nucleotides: TGTGCCAGCAGCTTAGCGTCGGGGGTTGGGCCCCAGCATTTT. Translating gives CASSLASGVGPQHF.

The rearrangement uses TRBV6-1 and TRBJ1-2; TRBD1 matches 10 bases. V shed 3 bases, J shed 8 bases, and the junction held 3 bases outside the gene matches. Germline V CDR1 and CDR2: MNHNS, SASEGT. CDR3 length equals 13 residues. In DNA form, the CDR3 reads TGTGCCAGCAGTGACGGGACAGGGGAGGGCTACACCTTC. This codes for CASSDGTGEGYTF.

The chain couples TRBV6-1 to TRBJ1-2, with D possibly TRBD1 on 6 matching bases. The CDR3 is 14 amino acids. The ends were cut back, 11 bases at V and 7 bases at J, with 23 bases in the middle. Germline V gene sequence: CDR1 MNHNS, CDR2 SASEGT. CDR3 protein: CAGAPGGATVGYTF. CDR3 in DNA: TGTGCCGGCGCCCCGGGGGGCGCTACGGTTGGCTACACCTTC.

The CDR3 nucleotides are TGTGCCAGCAGTTACGCACAGGAGAACACCATATATTTT. Translation: CASSYAQENTIYF. The chain employs TRBV6-6 and TRBJ1-3, with TRBD1 as a possible D gene (5 bases). CDR3 length equals 13 residues. Germline values: CDR1 MNHNY, CDR2 SVGAGI (reference sequence). V lost 2 bases and J 7 bases, leaving 9 bases between the germline ends.

CDR3 coding DNA: TGTGCCAGCAGTAAACCCCAGGGGTCAGATACGCAGTATTTT. Translated: CASSKPQGSDTQYF. The J gene is TRBJ2-3, the V gene TRBV28; perhaps TRBD1 as D (6 bases). V lost 5 bases and J 4 bases, leaving 13 bases between the germline ends. This CDR3 spans 14 amino acids. Germline CDR1 MDHEN, CDR2 SYDVKM.

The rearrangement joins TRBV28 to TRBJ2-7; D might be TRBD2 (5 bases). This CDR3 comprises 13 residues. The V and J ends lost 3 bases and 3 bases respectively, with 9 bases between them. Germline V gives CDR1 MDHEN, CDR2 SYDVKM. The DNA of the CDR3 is TGTGCCAGCAGTTTCGGGGTGAACTACGAGCAGTACTTC. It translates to CASSFGVNYEQYF.

The CDR3 bases are TGTGCCAGCAGCTTGGACAGGCAAGAGACCCAGTACTTC. This gives the protein CASSLDRQETQYF. The rearrangement uses TRBV5-6 and TRBJ2-5; D might be TRBD1 (5 bases). Per the germline V gene, CDR1 is SGHDT and CDR2 is YYEEEE. V gave up 0 bases and J gave up 2 bases, with 5 bases separating them. The CDR3 extends over 13 amino acids.

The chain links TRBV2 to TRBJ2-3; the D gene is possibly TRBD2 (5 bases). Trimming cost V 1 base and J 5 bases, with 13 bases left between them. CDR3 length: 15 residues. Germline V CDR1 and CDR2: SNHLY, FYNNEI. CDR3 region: CASSEGWLAEDTQYF. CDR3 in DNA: TGTGCCAGCAGTGAAGGGTGGCTAGCTGAAGATACGCAGTATTTT.

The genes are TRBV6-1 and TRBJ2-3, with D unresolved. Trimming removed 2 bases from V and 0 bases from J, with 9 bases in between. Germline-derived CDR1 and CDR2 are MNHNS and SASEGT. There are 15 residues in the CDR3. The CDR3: CASSELVSSTDTQYF. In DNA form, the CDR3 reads TGTGCCAGCAGTGAACTCGTTTCTAGCACAGATACGCAGTATTTT.

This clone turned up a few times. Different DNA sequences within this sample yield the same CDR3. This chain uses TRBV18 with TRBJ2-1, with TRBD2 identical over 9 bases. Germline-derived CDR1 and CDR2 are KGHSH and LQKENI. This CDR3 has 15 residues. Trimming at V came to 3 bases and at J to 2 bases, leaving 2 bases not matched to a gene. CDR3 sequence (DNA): TGTGCCAGCTCACCTCTAGCGGGGACCTACAATGAGCAGTTCTTC. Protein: CASSPLAGTYNEQFF.

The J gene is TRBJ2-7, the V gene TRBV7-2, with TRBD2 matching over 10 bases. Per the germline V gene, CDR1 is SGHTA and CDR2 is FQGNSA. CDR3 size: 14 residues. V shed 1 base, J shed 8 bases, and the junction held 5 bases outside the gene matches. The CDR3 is CASSLGLAGEKQYF. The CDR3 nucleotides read TGTGCCAGCAGCTTAGGGCTAGCGGGGGAAAAGCAGTACTTC.

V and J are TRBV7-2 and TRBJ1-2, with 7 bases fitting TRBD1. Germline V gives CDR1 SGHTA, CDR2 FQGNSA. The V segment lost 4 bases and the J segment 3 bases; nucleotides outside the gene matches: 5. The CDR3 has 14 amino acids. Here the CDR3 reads CASSSTGADYGYTF. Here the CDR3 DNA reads TGTGCCAGCAGCTCCACAGGGGCAGACTATGGCTACACCTTC.

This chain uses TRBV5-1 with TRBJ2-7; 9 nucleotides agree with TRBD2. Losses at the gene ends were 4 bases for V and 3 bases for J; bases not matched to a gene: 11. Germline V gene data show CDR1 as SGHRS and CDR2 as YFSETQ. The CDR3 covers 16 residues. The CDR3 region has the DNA TGCGCCAGCAGCCAACTTAGCGGGAGTTTCGGCTACGAGCAGTACTTC. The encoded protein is CASSQLSGSFGYEQYF.

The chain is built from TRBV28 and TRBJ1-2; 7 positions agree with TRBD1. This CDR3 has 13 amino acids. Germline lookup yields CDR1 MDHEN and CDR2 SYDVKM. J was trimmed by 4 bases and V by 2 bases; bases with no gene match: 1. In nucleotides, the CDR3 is TGTGCCAGCAGTTTACAGGGGGGCTATGGCTACACCTTC. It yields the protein CASSLQGGYGYTF.

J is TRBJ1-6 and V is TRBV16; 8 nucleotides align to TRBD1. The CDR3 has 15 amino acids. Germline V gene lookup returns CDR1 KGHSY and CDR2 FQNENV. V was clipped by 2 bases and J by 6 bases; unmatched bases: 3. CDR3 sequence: CASSQDRGRNSPLHF. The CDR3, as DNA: TGTGCCAGCAGCCAAGACAGGGGACGTAATTCACCCCTCCACTTT.

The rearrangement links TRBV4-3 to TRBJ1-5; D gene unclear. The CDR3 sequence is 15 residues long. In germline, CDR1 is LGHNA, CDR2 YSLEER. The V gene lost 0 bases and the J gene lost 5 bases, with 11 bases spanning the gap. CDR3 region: CASSQDRQEDQPQHF. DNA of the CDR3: TGCGCCAGCAGCCAAGATCGCCAGGAGGATCAGCCCCAGCATTTT.

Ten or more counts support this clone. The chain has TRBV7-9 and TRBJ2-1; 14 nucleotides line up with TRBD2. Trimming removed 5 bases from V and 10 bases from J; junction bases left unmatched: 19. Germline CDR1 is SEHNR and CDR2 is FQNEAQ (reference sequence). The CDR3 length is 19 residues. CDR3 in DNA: TGTGCCAGCAGCAACCATTCGCCTAGACTAGCGGGAGGGCCGCCGGAGCAGTTCTTC. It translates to CASSNHSPRLAGGPPEQFF.

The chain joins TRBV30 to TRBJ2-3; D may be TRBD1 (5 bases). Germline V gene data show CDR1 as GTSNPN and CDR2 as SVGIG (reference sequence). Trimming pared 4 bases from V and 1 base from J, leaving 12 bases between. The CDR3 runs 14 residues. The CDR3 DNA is TGTGCCTGGAAGGGGCTAGTTGGCACAGATACGCAGTATTTT. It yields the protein CAWKGLVGTDTQYF.

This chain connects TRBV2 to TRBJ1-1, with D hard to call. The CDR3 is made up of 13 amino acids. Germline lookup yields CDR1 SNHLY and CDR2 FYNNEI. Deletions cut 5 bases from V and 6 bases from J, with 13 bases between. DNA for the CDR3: TGTGCCAGCAGTCAGGAAGTAGACGCTGAAGCTTTCTTT. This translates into CASSQEVDAEAFF.

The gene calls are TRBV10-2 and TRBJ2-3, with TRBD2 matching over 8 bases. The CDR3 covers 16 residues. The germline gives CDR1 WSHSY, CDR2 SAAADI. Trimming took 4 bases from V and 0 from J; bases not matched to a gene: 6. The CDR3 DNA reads TGCGCCAGCAGTGGACGGCAGCGGGGGAGCACAGATACGCAGTATTTT. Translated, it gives CASSGRQRGSTDTQYF.

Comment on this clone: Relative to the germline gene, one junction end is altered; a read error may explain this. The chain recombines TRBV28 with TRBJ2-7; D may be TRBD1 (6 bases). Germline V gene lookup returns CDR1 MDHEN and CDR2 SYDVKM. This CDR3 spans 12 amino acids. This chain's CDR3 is CASSSGTSHSAF. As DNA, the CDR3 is TGTGCCAGCAGTTCCGGGACAAGTCATTCCGCTTTC.

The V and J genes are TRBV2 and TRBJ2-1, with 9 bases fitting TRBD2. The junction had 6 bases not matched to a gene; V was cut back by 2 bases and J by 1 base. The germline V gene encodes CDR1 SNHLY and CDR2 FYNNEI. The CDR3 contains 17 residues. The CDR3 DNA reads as TGTGCCAGCAGTGAAAACCGGCTAGCGGGGTCCTACAATGAGCAGTTCTTC. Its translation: CASSENRLAGSYNEQFF.

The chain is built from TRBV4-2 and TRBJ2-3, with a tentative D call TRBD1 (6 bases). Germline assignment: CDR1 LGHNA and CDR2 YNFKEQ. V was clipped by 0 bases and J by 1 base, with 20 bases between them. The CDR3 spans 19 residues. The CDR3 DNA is TGTGCCAGCAGCCAAGAAAACGGTCTGGGGGCGCTTCGCACAGATACGCAGTATTTT. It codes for CASSQENGLGALRTDTQYF.

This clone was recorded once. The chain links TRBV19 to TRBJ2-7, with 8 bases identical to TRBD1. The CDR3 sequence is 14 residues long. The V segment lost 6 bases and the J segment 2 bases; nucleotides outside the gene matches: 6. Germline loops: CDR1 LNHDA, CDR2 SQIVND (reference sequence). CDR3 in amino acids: CASSSDRAAYEQYF. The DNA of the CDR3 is TGTGCCAGTAGCTCGGACAGGGCGGCCTACGAGCAGTACTTC.

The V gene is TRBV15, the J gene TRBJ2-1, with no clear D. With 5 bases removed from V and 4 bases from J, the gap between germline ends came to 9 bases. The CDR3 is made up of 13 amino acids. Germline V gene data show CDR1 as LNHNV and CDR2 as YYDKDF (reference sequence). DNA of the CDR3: TGTGCCACCAGCCCAGGAAGTTACAATGAGCAGTTCTTC. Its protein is CATSPGSYNEQFF.

CDR3 region: CASSQDATRQSSYGYTF. CDR3 DNA: TGCGCCAGCAGCCAAGATGCCACGCGACAGTCTAGCTATGGCTACACCTTC. The J gene is TRBJ1-2, the V gene TRBV4-1; perhaps TRBD1 as D (5 bases). Trimming stripped 0 bases from V and 4 bases from J, with 18 bases between. Germline assignment: CDR1 MGHRA and CDR2 YSYEKL. This CDR3 has 17 amino acids.